The source of this T cell receptor beta chain is a study of regulatory T cells in long-lasting Graves disease. Time point noted: newly diagnosed GD, antithyroid drugs for less than 3 months. The TCR library was prepared using RNA isolated from PBMCs. There are 15 residues in the CDR3. V gave up 6 bases and J gave up 2 bases; unmatched junction bases: 7. Combining iRepertoire HTBI primers with Arm-PCR of CDR3 regions, the authors built TCR beta libraries. TCRdb redid the calling of the multiplex PCR reads with MiXCR, one entry per CDR3 protein. In the table there are hundreds of thousands of distinct CDR3 sequences, approximately 13% of which are singletons. The table lists this clonotype with a few counts. These records were also assigned to another study, of T cells in Graves' hyperthyroidism and ophthalmopathy.

This clonotype was obtained from a young man with Graves disease. The chain has TRBV12-3 or TRBV12-4 and TRBJ2-7, with 10 nucleotides matching TRBD2. This sample comprised peripheral blood mononuclear cells (PBMCs), obtained at new diagnosis, from a patient treated with antithyroid drugs. The CDR3 DNA reads as TGTGCCAGCAGCACGACTAGCGGGTCCCCCTACGAGCAGTACTTC. Amino acids: CASSTTSGSPYEQYF.